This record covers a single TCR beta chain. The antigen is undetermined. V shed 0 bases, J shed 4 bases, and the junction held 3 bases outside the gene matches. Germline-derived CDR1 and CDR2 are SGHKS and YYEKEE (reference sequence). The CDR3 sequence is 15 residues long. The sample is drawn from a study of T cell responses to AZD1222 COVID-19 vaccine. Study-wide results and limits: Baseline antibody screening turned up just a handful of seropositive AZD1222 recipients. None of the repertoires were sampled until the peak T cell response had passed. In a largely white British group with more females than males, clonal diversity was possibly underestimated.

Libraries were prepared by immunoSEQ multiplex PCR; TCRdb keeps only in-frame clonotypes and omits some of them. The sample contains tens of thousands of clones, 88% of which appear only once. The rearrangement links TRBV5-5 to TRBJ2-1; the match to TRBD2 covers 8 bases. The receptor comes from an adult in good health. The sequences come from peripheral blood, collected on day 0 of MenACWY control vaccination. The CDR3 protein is CASSLVAGRYNEQFF. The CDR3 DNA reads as TGTGCCAGCAGCTTGGTAGCGGGGAGGTACAATGAGCAGTTCTTC.